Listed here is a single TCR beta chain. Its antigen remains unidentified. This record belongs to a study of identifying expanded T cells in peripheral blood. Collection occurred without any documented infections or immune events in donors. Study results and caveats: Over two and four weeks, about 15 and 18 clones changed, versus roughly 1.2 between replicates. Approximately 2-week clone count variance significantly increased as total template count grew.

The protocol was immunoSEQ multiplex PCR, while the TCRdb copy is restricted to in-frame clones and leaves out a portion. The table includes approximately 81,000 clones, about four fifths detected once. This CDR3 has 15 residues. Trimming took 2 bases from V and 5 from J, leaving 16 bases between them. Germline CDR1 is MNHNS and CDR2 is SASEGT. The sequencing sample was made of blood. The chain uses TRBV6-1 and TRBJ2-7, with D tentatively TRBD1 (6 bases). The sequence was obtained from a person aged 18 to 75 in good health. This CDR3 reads CASSEYPGVVNEQYF. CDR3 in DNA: TGTGCCAGCAGTGAATATCCAGGGGTTGTGAACGAGCAGTACTTC.